This T cell receptor beta chain is from a study of T cells in localized non-small cell lung cancer. A note on this clone: Its specificity is not known.

This CDR3 spans 17 amino acids. V dropped 4 bases and J dropped 8 bases, with 26 bases sitting between them. Germline CDR1 and CDR2: MNHNS and SASEGT. Sequencing was performed with immunoSEQ multiplex PCR; in TCRdb, only in-frame clones are kept and a portion is missing. Of 75,000 to 95,000 clones listed, roughly 90% are singletons. Study observations and caveats: Heterogeneity stays possible, as sequencing covered only one tumor region. Median approximately 58 top-100 tumor clones were shared with paired adjacent lung. Uninvolved adjacent lung showed higher T cell clonality than tumor.

The receptor was isolated from a man aged 40 to 75 with stage I squamous cell lung carcinoma. This sample comprised peripheral blood, obtained before any cancer treatment. J is TRBJ1-1 and V is TRBV6-1, with D possibly matching TRBD1 (5 bases). This CDR3 reads CASSGFFQGGAGAEAFF. CDR3 DNA: TGTGCCAGCAGTGGGTTTTTTCAGGGAGGGGCCGGAGCCGAAGCTTTCTTT.